The source of this T cell receptor (beta chain) is a study of cytomegalovirus exposure and HLA in healthy donors (dated by TCRdb to about 2017). In the study overall: An earlier analysis of under 600 of the donors reported 250 to 300 Gb of sequence data and around 110 million unique TCR beta sequences from roughly 180 million T cells. Around 330 gigabases of sequencing data and tens of millions of unique TCR sequences made up an early release that covered nearly 650 HLA-typed donors. Among the roughly 400 genotyped donors, about 83% belonged to the genetic ancestry cluster associated with self-reported Caucasian donors. The study was designed to test whether signatures of past pathogen exposure could be identified by cataloging public T cell receptors. The study profiled the T cell repertoires of 500 to 800 subjects by immunosequencing and related them to cytomegalovirus serostatus. Along with the approximately 650-subject first cohort, a separate validation cohort of some 130 different subjects was used. The study combined high-throughput TCR immunosequencing, statistical association of individual TCRs with disease status, and machine learning to predict cytomegalovirus infection status. In a later analysis, previously published TCR beta repertoires from some 640 donors were re-analyzed and high-resolution HLA genotyping was added so that TCR occurrence patterns could be studied. Rather than using new phenotypic data, the later analysis identified candidate immune exposures from TCR beta sequences and from how often those sequences occurred across donors. An earlier analysis of fewer than 700 of the donors applied high-throughput TCR beta sequencing to assess whether each TCR beta V gene segment acted as functional or pseudogenic. Donor age, sex, ethnicity and CMV serostatus were compiled alongside the repertoire data. Genome-wide SNP genotypes for about 65% of the roughly 700 donors were used in a later genetic analysis, which treated that subset as a discovery cohort. Every discovery cohort repertoire had been produced on one sequencing platform. HLA typing covered class I and class II loci at four-digit resolution. The number of donors typed differed by locus, with 629-630 for A, B, C, DRB1 and DQB1, around 560 for DQA1, over 600 for DPA1, and some 440 for DPB1. A few DR-DQ haplotypes were handled as single units for association and clustering because linkage in the cohort was strong. On average, 235,054 unique TCR beta nucleotide sequences were sequenced per donor among some 420 genotyped donors of the cohort, with 15% to 20% of those sequences being non-productive. On the study overall, not on this receptor specifically: Several of the top co-occurrence clusters appeared to be linked to parvovirus B19, influenza, CMV and Epstein-Barr virus, according to a later analysis. An association between a missense DCLRE1C variant and V-gene and J-gene trimming of TCR beta chains was found in a later genetic analysis and replicated in an independent cohort. Because the 87-base-pair reads could not distinguish some IMGT-functional V segments, including TRBV6-2 and TRBV6-3, those segments were excluded. A further reported finding was that TCR beta sequences accurately predicted the HLA-A and HLA-B alleles for most subjects in the first cohort. Correlated functional status among segregating V segments might reflect linkage disequilibrium, but an unknown experimental factor could not be ruled out. Compared with the 666-donor mean, donors in an Asian-associated ancestry cluster had fewer N-insertions in productive TCRs, according to a later genetic analysis. Most TCR sequences were seen in very few donors, while some public TCRs were found in many individuals. In an earlier analysis of more than 500 of the donors, most TCR beta V segments appeared in productive rearrangements about 90% or about 30% of the time, broadly matching IMGT annotations. According to the authors, the approach could potentially be generalized to other disease states and immunological phenotypes. A cluster of highly shared sequence variants was judged likely to represent a technical artifact of the sequencing pipeline. The presence/absence analyses assumed that sequencing depth was roughly uniform across donors, and that assumption may not be true. Compared with equally common non-associated chains, HLA-associated TCR beta chains in a later analysis were more clonally expanded and had lower generation probabilities. Only TCR beta chains were sequenced in this cohort, and the absence of alpha or paired-chain data limited detectable features. At a false discovery rate of 0.05, a later analysis linked roughly 17,000 TCR beta sequences to specific HLA alleles. CMV serostatus was the only immune exposure information available for the cohort. The earlier analysis of approximately 590 of the donors excluded roughly 17 rarely observed V segments, including chromosome 9 orphons, because counts were too low. A later analysis found that most CMV-associated TCR beta chains appeared HLA-restricted, with HLA associations seemingly driven largely by CMV exposure. In a later analysis, TCR association rates were found to vary across HLA loci, with the most associated TCRs seen for DRB1 alleles and the fewest for HLA-C alleles. Strong co-occurrence of HLA alleles, especially DR and DQ, made assigning TCR associations to individual alleles difficult. The study gave a list of under 200 TCR beta chains associated with cytomegalovirus. In vitro tests confirmed that a few of the cytomegalovirus-associated TCR beta chains recognize cytomegalovirus antigens. Because some donors lacked HLA typing at each locus, the association tests relied only on the typed subset. The classifier was reported to diagnose cytomegalovirus status with high specificity and sensitivity in both the original and validation cohorts.

Here V drops 4 bases and J drops 6 bases, and the junction holds 14 bases not matched to any gene. From the germline V gene, CDR1 is LGHNA and CDR2 is YNFKEQ. The CDR3 measures 17 amino acids from cysteine to phenylalanine. The only DNA kept is the CDR3, 51 bases in frame from the first base. Concerning this clone itself: Its target antigen remains unknown. Base qualities are not provided; no much larger clone lies one nucleotide away.

The cohort comprised under 700 healthy bone marrow donors. All cohort members were sampled while nominally healthy, although unrecorded immune exposures were likely present. The donor tested CMV seropositive and was one of the 289 seropositive cohort members. A peripheral blood sample was collected from each donor, and TCR beta sequencing was performed on peripheral blood mononuclear cells. The Qiagen DNeasy Blood Extraction Kit was used to extract genomic DNA from the blood cell samples. Library prep was done by the immunoSEQ multiplex PCR assay. A mixture of 60 forward primers for TCR Vbeta segments and 13 reverse primers for TCR Jbeta segments was used in the multiplex PCR. The CDR3 region of rearranged TCR beta genes was amplified from genomic DNA by a multiplex PCR assay. The amplified TCR beta libraries were sequenced on the Illumina HiSeq System as 87-base-pair reads. The authors' pipeline ran thus. A later analysis tallied tens of millions of unique TCR beta chains across the 666 repertoires, and approximately 12 million of those chains were shared by two or more donors. Raw reads were error-corrected and collapsed into unique sequences by a nearest-neighbor algorithm in which closely related sequences were merged to remove PCR and sequencing errors. V, D and J gene segments were assigned by aligning CDR3 sequences to IMGT reference sequences. Each retained sequence needed at least a six-nucleotide match to both a V gene segment and a J gene segment. A rearrangement counted as productive if the CDR3 had no stop codons and remained in frame with V and J, and every other rearrangement counted as non-productive. CDR3 was defined by IMGT convention, running from the second conserved V-encoded cysteine to the conserved J-encoded phenylalanine. The earlier analysis of 587 of the donors excluded sequences that lacked an unambiguous match to a single V gene segment. In an earlier analysis of roughly 500 of the donors, V segments were called functional above 56.7% productive rearrangements and were called segregating when the between-donor standard deviation exceeded 5%. To diagnose cytomegalovirus status from the catalog of TCR beta chain sequences, a statistical classification framework was built. In a later analysis, V and J genes were assigned by comparing TCR nucleotide sequences against IMGT/GENE-DB human TR gene sequences. In a later analysis, CDR3 sequences and most-parsimonious VDJ recombination scenarios were assigned using the TCRdist pipeline. In a later analysis, every TCR beta chain was defined by the combination of its CDR3 amino acid sequence and its V-gene family, and reads without a unique V-gene family were dropped. As a way to deal with suspected cross-contamination and a sequencing artifact, a later analysis dropped 450 to 600 nucleotide sequences that were highly shared and had low generation probability. In a later analysis, a clonal expansion index was calculated for each public chain from normalized within-repertoire ranks of inferred template counts. Generation probabilities in a later analysis came from a VDJ recombination model fitted to out-of-frame rearrangements, and those results were checked against IGoR. In a later analysis, hypergeometric tests were used to score TCR-TCR, TCR-HLA and TCR-CMV co-occurrence, with a repertoire-size bias correction applied to TCR pairs. False discovery rates were estimated in a later analysis by permuting HLA or CMV assignments 20 times. In a later analysis, co-occurring TCRs were grouped with DBSCAN, and TCRdist sequence similarity was added when clustering was performed within HLA-allele-positive subsets. For co-occurrence clustering, repertoires with fewer than 30,000 or more than 120,000 public chains were excluded, along with roughly 5 repertoires with anomalous nucleotide sharing. What TCRdb holds here is the immuneACCESS table cut down to in-frame rearrangements. Part of the clones is not present; checked against another copy, under half of the missing clones reflect an unresolved V gene, and the others are unexplained. Clone size and the V and J calls come from that table; the DNA yielded D and trimming. In all, the sample holds some 110,000 clones, and over 60% of those were seen once. The top ten clones comprise roughly 13% of the sample.

What was sequenced was PBMCs. The rearrangement joined TRBV4-2 to TRBJ2-2, with TRBD1 identical over 7 junction bases. The receptor's source is a woman aged 55-70 years in good health and CMV-seropositive. This receptor carries the CDR3 CASSPFPAQGDAGELFF. DNA sequence: TGTGCCAGCAGCCCATTCCCTGCGCAGGGGGATGCCGGGGAGCTGTTTTTT.